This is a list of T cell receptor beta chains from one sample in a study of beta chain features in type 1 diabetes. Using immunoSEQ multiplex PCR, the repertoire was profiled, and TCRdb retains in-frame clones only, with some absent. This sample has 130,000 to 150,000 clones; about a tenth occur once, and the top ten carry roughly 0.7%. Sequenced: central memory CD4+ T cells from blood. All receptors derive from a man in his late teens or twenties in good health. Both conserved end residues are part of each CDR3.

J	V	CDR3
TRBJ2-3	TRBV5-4	CASSLGNFGVAYF
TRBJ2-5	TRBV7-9	CASSGGLARWETQYF
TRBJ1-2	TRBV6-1	CASEDRGVGYTF
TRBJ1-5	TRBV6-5	CASSTEFNQPQHF
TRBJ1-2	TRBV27	CASSNGGANYGYTF
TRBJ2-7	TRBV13	CASSLAPGHSYEQYF
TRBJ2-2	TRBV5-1	CASSRTGFTGELFF
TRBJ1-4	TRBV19	CASSIQGAKEKLFF
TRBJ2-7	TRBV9	CASSVGLAGGLSSYEQYF
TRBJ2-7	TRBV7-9	CAIPRQDSYEQYF
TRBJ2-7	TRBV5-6	CASSPSRGDEQYF